This T cell receptor (beta chain) emerged from a study of T cell clonotyping in hematopoietic cell transplantation. TCRdb's copy holds only in-frame clones and misses some; the assay was immunoSEQ multiplex PCR. The table records approximately 5,700 clones, around nine tenths of them present only once. This clone was observed a single time. Trimming took 0 bases from V and 2 from J, leaving 6 bases between them. The CDR3 extends over 13 amino acids. Germline loops: CDR1 GTSNPN, CDR2 SVGIG (reference sequence). The chain is built from TRBV30 and TRBJ2-3; D gene uncertain. The sample consisted of peripheral blood mononuclear cells, taken 100 days after allogeneic stem cell transplant. The sequence came from a female patient aged 50-59 years who had an allogeneic stem cell transplant from an unrelated donor, so T cells may come from the graft donor. Some clones in this sample may be carry-over from other donors' samples. As DNA, the CDR3 is TGTGCCTGGAGTGTACGGAACACAGATACGCAGTATTTT. It yields the protein CAWSVRNTDTQYF.